This T cell receptor (beta chain) emerged from a study of regulatory T cells in long-lasting Graves disease. Libraries of TCR beta came from iRepertoire HTBI primers plus Arm-PCR of CDR3 regions. In TCRdb, the multiplex PCR reads were re-called with MiXCR into one record per CDR3 protein. In the table there are just over 600,000 distinct CDR3 sequences, roughly 16% of which are singletons. Regarding the study as a whole: The researchers studied only peripheral blood, not thyroid tissue.

From germline, CDR1 is MNHEY and CDR2 SVGEGT. CDR3 length equals 13 residues. Trimming shortened V by 0 bases and J by 0 bases, and 2 bases separated the two germline ends. This clonotype was recorded at least ten times. Its antigen is not known. The time point is: newly diagnosed GD, antithyroid drugs for less than 3 months. PBMCs provided the RNA from which the TCR library was made. Separately, the same data were catalogued under a study of T cells in Graves' hyperthyroidism and ophthalmopathy.

This TCR derives from a woman in her 30s with Graves disease. Sample: peripheral blood mononuclear cells (PBMCs), taken at new diagnosis, from a patient treated with antithyroid drugs. This rearrangement joins TRBV6-2 or TRBV6-3 to TRBJ1-2; D ambiguous. The CDR3 region has the DNA TGTGCCAGCAGTTACTCTGCTAACTATGGCTACACCTTC. It yields the protein CASSYSANYGYTF.